The 15 T cell receptor beta chains reported below all come from one sample, sequenced in a study of OX40 agonist ivuxolimab in advanced cancers. Assay: immunoSEQ multiplex PCR; the TCRdb copy retains only in-frame clones and omits some. This sample yields 40,000 to 50,000 clones, of which about 91% are seen a single time; 4.9% belongs to the top ten. Specimen: CD4+ or CD8+ T cells sorted from blood, collected in a trial of the OX40 agonist ivuxolimab. All receptors derive from an adult with an advanced solid tumor such as melanoma, head and neck, liver or kidney cancer.

There are a few counts of this clone. The chain has TRBV7-9 and TRBJ2-2; D is perhaps TRBD1 or TRBD2 (5 bases each). Germline CDR1 and CDR2: SEHNR and FQNEAQ (reference sequence). The germline V and J ends were trimmed by 1 base and 7 bases, with 10 bases remaining between them. The CDR3 totals 14 residues. In DNA, the CDR3 is TGTGCCAGCAGCTTAGAATCGAGGGGCGGGGAGCTGTTTTTT. It translates to CASSLESRGGELFF.

The chain recombines TRBV7-9 with TRBJ2-7, with unresolved D. The CDR3 runs 13 residues. CDR1 and CDR2 from the germline V gene are SEHNR and FQNEAQ (reference sequence). The ends were cut back, 5 bases at V and 3 bases at J, with 11 bases in the middle. CDR3 protein: CASSPASNYEQYV. CDR3 DNA: TGTGCCAGCAGCCCCGCCTCTAACTACGAGCAGTACGTC.

The chain's CDR3 is CASDLGLAGWGSYEQYV. DNA for the CDR3: TGTGCCAGCGATTTGGGACTAGCGGGGTGGGGCTCCTACGAGCAGTACGTC. V usage is TRBV19 and J usage is TRBJ2-7, with 13 bases lining up with TRBD2. The CDR3 contains 17 residues. The J segment lost 0 bases and the V segment lost 9 bases, leaving 11 bases of the junction unmatched. CDR1 is LNHDA and CDR2 is SQIVND in the germline V gene (reference sequence).

The chain recombines TRBV28 with TRBJ1-3; D may be TRBD1 (5 bases). Trimming cost V 7 bases and J 0 bases, with 13 bases left between them. The length of the CDR3 is 15 residues. Per germline, CDR1 MDHEN and CDR2 SYDVKM. The CDR3 is CASTWGGFSGNTIYF. CDR3 coding DNA: TGTGCCAGCACCTGGGGCGGTTTCTCTGGAAACACCATATATTTT.

V is TRBV27 and J is TRBJ2-3; 7 positions agree with TRBD1. Trimming at V came to 5 bases and at J to 4 bases, leaving 12 bases not matched to a gene. Germline-derived CDR1 and CDR2 are MNHEY and SMNVEV (reference sequence). The CDR3 runs to 16 residues. The CDR3 spells CASSPSLGQSPDTQYF. The CDR3 coding sequence is TGTGCCAGCAGTCCCTCCTTGGGACAGTCACCAGATACGCAGTATTTT.

This chain uses TRBV7-6 with TRBJ2-3; the match to TRBD2 covers 9 bases. V was clipped by 5 bases and J by 1 base; unmatched bases: 13. Germline V CDR1 and CDR2: SGHVS, FNYEAQ. The CDR3 loop spans 18 amino acids. The CDR3 reads CASSHLLLRLAGTDTQYF. Written as DNA, the CDR3 is TGTGCCAGCAGCCACCTTTTACTACGACTAGCGGGCACAGATACGCAGTATTTT.

J is TRBJ2-7 and V is TRBV29-1; D could derive from TRBD1 or TRBD2 (5 bases each). The CDR3 covers 14 residues. V lost 2 bases and J 6 bases, leaving 17 bases between the germline ends. Germline loops: CDR1 SQVTM, CDR2 ANQGSEA. The CDR3 protein is CSVEMVGAWGEQYF. CDR3 coding DNA: TGCAGCGTTGAAATGGTCGGGGCTTGGGGCGAGCAGTACTTC.

The chain joins TRBV7-8 to TRBJ2-6; 10 nucleotides agree with TRBD2. The CDR3 contains 20 residues. Germline V gene data show CDR1 as SGHVS and CDR2 as FQNEAQ. V shed 4 bases, J shed 5 bases, and the junction held 17 bases outside the gene matches. The CDR3 spells CASSSPFRASGSKWANVLTF. CDR3 sequence (DNA): TGTGCCAGCAGCTCTCCTTTCAGGGCTAGCGGGAGTAAATGGGCCAACGTCCTGACTTTC. The full variable domain, completed using reference TRBV7-8 and TRBJ2-6, is GAGVSQSPRYKVAKRGQDVALRCDPISGHVSLFWYQQALGQGPEFLTYFQNEAQLDKSGLPSDRFFAERPEGSVSTLKIQRTQQEDSAVYLCASSSPFRASGSKWANVLTFGAGSRLTVL.

The chain joins TRBV18 to TRBJ2-1, with D uncertain. Per the germline V gene, CDR1 is KGHSH and CDR2 is LQKENI. This CDR3 is built from 15 residues. With 0 bases removed from V and 2 bases from J, the gap between germline ends came to 8 bases. The CDR3 here is CASSPPGFTYNEQFF. CDR3 nucleotide sequence: TGTGCCAGCTCACCACCGGGATTTACCTACAATGAGCAGTTCTTC.

The chain combines TRBV7-9 with TRBJ2-2; TRBD1 agrees at 7 bases. The CDR3 has 16 residues. Germline V gene sequence: CDR1 SEHNR, CDR2 FQNEAQ (reference sequence). Germline trimming cut 8 bases from V and 1 base from J; bases unmatched to any gene: 10. The CDR3 spells CASLRGSGGNTGELFF. CDR3 DNA sequence: TGTGCCAGCCTACGGGGATCAGGGGGGAACACCGGGGAGCTGTTTTTT.

V usage is TRBV7-9 and J usage is TRBJ1-2; D is possibly TRBD1 (5 bases). Germline CDR1 reads SEHNR; CDR2 reads FQNEAQ (reference sequence). The CDR3 covers 15 residues. V gave up 5 bases and J gave up 3 bases, with 16 bases separating them. Here the CDR3 reads CASSHAGRIDYGYTF. DNA of the CDR3: TGTGCCAGCAGCCATGCGGGGCGCATAGACTATGGCTACACCTTC.

The chain is built from TRBV4-1 and TRBJ1-4, with D perhaps matching TRBD1 (5 bases). Germline V CDR1 and CDR2: MGHRA, YSYEKL. Between the trimmed V and J ends, which lost 4 bases and 5 bases, there was a span of 14 bases. CDR3 length: 15 amino acids. Here the CDR3 reads CASSPRGPGNEKLFF. CDR3 DNA sequence: TGCGCCAGCAGCCCGCGTGGCCCAGGGAATGAAAAACTGTTTTTT.

This clone was found once. The chain uses TRBV5-1 and TRBJ2-7; 12 bases agree with TRBD2. The CDR3 has 15 amino acids. V trimming: 0 bases; J trimming: 5 bases; junction bases outside the gene matches: 3. CDR1 is SGHRS and CDR2 is YFSETQ in the germline V gene. The CDR3 region is CASSLGLAGVDEQYF. The CDR3 DNA reads as TGCGCCAGCAGCTTGGGACTAGCGGGAGTGGACGAGCAGTACTTC. The full variable domain, in which reference TRBV5-1 and TRBJ2-7 provide the parts outside the CDR3, is KAGVTQTPRYLIKTRGQQVTLSCSPISGHRSVSWYQQTPGQGLQFLFEYFSETQRNKGNFPGRFSGRQFSNSRSEMNVSTLELGDSALYLCASSLGLAGVDEQYFGPGTRLTVT.

The J gene is TRBJ2-7, the V gene TRBV7-9; 9 bases line up with TRBD1. The J segment lost 6 bases and the V segment lost 5 bases, leaving 8 bases of the junction unmatched. Germline loops: CDR1 SEHNR, CDR2 FQNEAQ (reference sequence). This CDR3 contains 14 residues. The CDR3 nucleotides are TGTGCCAGCAGCCCCCCGGGACAGGGCGGCGAGCAGTACTTC. Amino acids: CASSPPGQGGEQYF.

The rearrangement joins TRBV5-6 to TRBJ1-5, with D possibly being TRBD1 (6 bases). Germline V gene sequence: CDR1 SGHDT, CDR2 YYEEEE. Trimming took 2 bases from V and 4 from J, leaving 13 bases between them. The CDR3 length is 15 residues. CDR3 DNA sequence: TGTGCCAGCAGCTTACAGGACAGACCTAATCAGCCCCAGCATTTT. Protein product: CASSLQDRPNQPQHF.